These 10 T cell receptor beta chains came from one sample sequenced in a study of blood T cells in healthy people across ages. Combining a sample-barcoded 5' primer with a J-beta primer mix, a second PCR ran for roughly 6 to 11 cycles. TCRdb re-analysed the 5' RACE reads in MiXCR, keeping a single row per CDR3 protein. The profile covers about 1,500,000 distinct CDR3 sequences, with 40% to 50% appearing a single time and less than 8% taken by the ten largest. Sample: blood. Receptor source: a young woman in good health.

V usage is TRBV28 and J usage is TRBJ2-1; 12 bases match TRBD1. The J call could be wrong; TRBJ2-7 is a better fit for the DNA end. The germline CDR1 and CDR2 sequences are MDHEN and SYDVKM. The CDR3 length is 19 residues. CDR3 sequence: CASRTAGQGARRSYNEQYF. In DNA form, the CDR3 reads TGTGCCAGCAGGACCGCGGGACAGGGGGCGAGGAGGTCCTACAATGAGCAGTACTTC.

This clonotype was detected only a few times. This chain connects TRBV28 to TRBJ2-7; 8 nucleotides align to TRBD2. Per the germline V gene, CDR1 is MDHEN and CDR2 is SYDVKM. V lost 3 bases and J lost 6; bases outside the gene matches: 13. This CDR3 is 16 amino acids long. The DNA of the CDR3 is TGTGCCAGCAGTTTCTCCATGATTAGCGGGGCTTCCGAGCAGTACTTC. It codes for CASSFSMISGASEQYF.

This clonotype was counted between two and nine times. This chain joins TRBV3-1 and TRBJ2-3, with 10 bases identical to TRBD2. Germline lookup yields CDR1 LGHDT and CDR2 YNNKEL (reference sequence). The ends lost 5 bases at V and 4 bases at J; junction bases unmatched: 9. The CDR3 is 16 residues long. This chain's CDR3 is CASSYTTSGFPDTQYF. In nucleotides, the CDR3 is TGTGCCAGCAGCTATACGACTAGCGGGTTTCCAGATACGCAGTATTTT.

The V call is TRBV5-1, the J call TRBJ2-3; possible D gene TRBD1, 6 bases. This CDR3 region has 15 residues. Trimming pared 2 bases from V and 6 bases from J, leaving 16 bases between. Germline values: CDR1 SGHRS, CDR2 YFSETQ. In nucleotides, the CDR3 is TGCGCCAGCAGCTTATATGGGGGCAGGATGGATACGCAGTATTTT. This encodes CASSLYGGRMDTQYF.

This clonotype has at least ten counts. This chain uses TRBV5-6 with TRBJ1-2; D remains ambiguous. CDR3 length: 14 residues. The V end was cut by 3 bases, the J end by 2 bases, with 11 bases between. Germline V gene sequence: CDR1 SGHDT, CDR2 YYEEEE. The CDR3 loop reads CASSSDGFNYGYTF. CDR3 nucleotide sequence: TGTGCCAGCAGCTCGGACGGATTCAACTATGGCTACACCTTC.

V is TRBV30 and J is TRBJ2-7, with TRBD2 identical over 7 bases. The V gene end was trimmed by 3 bases and the J gene end by 2 bases; junction bases not matched to a gene: 10. The germline gives CDR1 GTSNPN, CDR2 SVGIG (reference sequence). This CDR3 is 15 amino acids long. CDR3 amino acids: CAWSSRREGPYEQYF. The CDR3 coding sequence is TGTGCCTGGAGCTCCCGGAGGGAGGGCCCCTACGAGCAGTACTTC.

The V and J genes are TRBV28 and TRBJ1-2; a weak D match, TRBD1 (5 bases). In germline, CDR1 is MDHEN, CDR2 SYDVKM. This CDR3 comprises 15 residues. V lost 6 bases, J lost 4 bases, and 18 bases lay in between. The CDR3: CASRATGVSGYGYTF. In DNA form, the CDR3 reads TGTGCCAGCAGGGCAACGGGGGTCTCGGGCTATGGCTACACCTTC.

This sequence joins TRBV30 and TRBJ1-2, with D uncertain. V lost 4 bases, J lost 4 bases, and 7 bases lay in between. The CDR3 runs to 11 residues. The germline V gene has CDR1 GTSNPN and CDR2 SVGIG (reference sequence). CDR3 nucleotide sequence: TGTGCCTGGAAGAGAGGCTATGGCTACACCTTC. Residues: CAWKRGYGYTF. Filled out from reference TRBV30 and TRBJ1-2, the complete variable domain reads SQTIHQWPATLVQPVGSPLSLECTVEGTSNPNLYWYRQAAGRGLQLLFYSVGIGQISSEVPQNLSASRPQDRQFILSSKKLLLSDSGFYLCAWKRGYGYTFGSGTRLTVV.

This clonotype was picked up many times. This chain links TRBV12-3 or TRBV12-4 with TRBJ2-1, with D unclear. The CDR3 length is 11 residues. Trimming stripped 6 bases from V and 6 bases from J, with 6 bases between. The CDR3 DNA is TGTGCCAGCAGCCCCGGCAATGAGCAGTTCTTC. Protein sequence: CASSPGNEQFF.

This clonotype was detected only once. The chain couples TRBV4-1 to TRBJ2-2; D uncertain. The V end lost 1 base, the J end lost 10 bases, and 7 bases lay between the germline ends. There are 12 residues in the CDR3. Per germline, CDR1 MGHRA and CDR2 YSYEKL. CDR3 sequence reads: CASSQVPEELFF. CDR3 sequence (DNA): TGCGCCAGCAGCCAAGTTCCCGAGGAGCTGTTTTTT.